The entry below gives a single T cell receptor beta chain sequence along with its context. This sample was taken from a study of blood T cell repertoires in COVID-19. Study-level background: Samples came from the United States, Italy and Spain, spanning acute and convalescent COVID-19.

Produced via immunoSEQ multiplex PCR; TCRdb's table is partial and in-frame only. Found here are tens of thousands of clones, about 90% of them singletons; the top ten hold about a sixth. V lost 0 bases, J lost 3 bases, and 6 bases lay in between. The V gene's germline CDR1 is LGHNA and CDR2 YSLEER. The CDR3 loop spans 13 amino acids. This TCR was recovered from a human donor in a cohort sampled during active COVID-19. This sequence joins TRBV4-3 and TRBJ2-7; no reliable D call. Sequenced material: peripheral blood. CDR3 bases: TGCGCCAGCAGCCAAGATAGAGGCTACGAGCAGTACTTC. As protein: CASSQDRGYEQYF.